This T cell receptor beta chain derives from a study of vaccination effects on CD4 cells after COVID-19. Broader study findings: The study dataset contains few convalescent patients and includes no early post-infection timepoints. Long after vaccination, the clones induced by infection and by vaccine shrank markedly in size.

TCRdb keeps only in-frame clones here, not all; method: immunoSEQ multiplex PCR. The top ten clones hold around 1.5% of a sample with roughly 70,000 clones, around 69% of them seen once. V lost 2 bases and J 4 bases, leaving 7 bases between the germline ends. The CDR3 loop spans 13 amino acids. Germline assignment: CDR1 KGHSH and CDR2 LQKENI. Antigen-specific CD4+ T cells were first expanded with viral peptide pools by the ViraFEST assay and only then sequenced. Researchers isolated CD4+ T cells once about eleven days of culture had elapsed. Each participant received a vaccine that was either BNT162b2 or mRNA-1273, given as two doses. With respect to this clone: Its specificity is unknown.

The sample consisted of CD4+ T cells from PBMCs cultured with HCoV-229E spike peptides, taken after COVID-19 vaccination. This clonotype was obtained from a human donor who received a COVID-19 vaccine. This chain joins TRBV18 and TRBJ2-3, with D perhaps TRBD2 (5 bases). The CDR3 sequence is CASSPGGADTQYF. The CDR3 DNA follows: TGTGCCAGCTCACCAGGAGGCGCAGATACGCAGTATTTT.